This TCR beta chain was sequenced in a study of blood T cell repertoires in COVID-19. Study information: Material from acute and convalescent COVID-19 was sourced from the United States, Italy and Spain. In each case, the material was cDNA or gDNA derived from T cells, B-cell-depleted T cells, or PBMCs.

Authors' methods: Estimation of nucleated cell counts was performed using reference gene primer amplification. Generated by immunoSEQ multiplex PCR, the TCRdb table keeps only in-frame clones and is missing some. V, J and clone size are taken as reported in that table, and D and trimming were inferred from the DNA itself. Found here are about 120,000 clones, over 75% of them singletons; the top ten hold approximately 6.6%. The sequencing input was peripheral blood. The sequence came from a man older than 75 with active or convalescent COVID-19.

CDR3 protein: CASSPGGGRFF. DNA of the CDR3: TGTGCCAGCTCGCCTGGAGGGGGCCGGTTCTTC. The gene calls are TRBV18 and TRBJ2-1; D may be TRBD1 (7 bases). The CDR3 totals 11 residues. The germline V gene encodes CDR1 KGHSH and CDR2 LQKENI. Trimming shortened V by 6 bases and J by 15 bases, and 15 bases separated the two germline ends.